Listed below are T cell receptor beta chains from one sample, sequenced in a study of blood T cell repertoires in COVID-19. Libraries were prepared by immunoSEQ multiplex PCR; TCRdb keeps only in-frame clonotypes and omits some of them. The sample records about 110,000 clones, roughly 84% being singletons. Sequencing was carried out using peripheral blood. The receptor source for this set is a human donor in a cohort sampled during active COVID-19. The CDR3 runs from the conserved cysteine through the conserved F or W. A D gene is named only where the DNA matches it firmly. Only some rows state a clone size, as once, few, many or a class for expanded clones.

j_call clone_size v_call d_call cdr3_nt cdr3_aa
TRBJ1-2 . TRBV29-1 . TGCAGCGCCACGGGAGGCCCTAACTATGGCTACACCTTC CSATGGPNYGYTF
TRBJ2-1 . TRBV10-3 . TGTGCCATCAGTGAGGCGCCCGGGACTGTCAATGAGCAGTTCTTC CAISEAPGTVNEQFF
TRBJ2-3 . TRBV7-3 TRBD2 TGTGCCAGCAGCGAACTAAAGACTAGCGGGATGACTACGCCGGGGCGGGATACGCAGTATTTT CASSELKTSGMTTPGRDTQYF
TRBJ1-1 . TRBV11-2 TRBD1 TGTGCCAGCAGCTTAGAGGTTGGGACAGCGAACACTGAAGCTTTCTTT CASSLEVGTANTEAFF
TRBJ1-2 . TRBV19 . TGTGCCAGTAGTATCACGGGGGGGAACTATGGCTACACCTTC CASSITGGNYGYTF
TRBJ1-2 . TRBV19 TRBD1 TGTGCCAGTAGTCGCGACAGGGGTAGCTACACCTTC CASSRDRGSYTF
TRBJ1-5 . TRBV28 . TGTGCCAGCCGGGAGGGTGTAAGCAATCAGCCCCAGCATTTT CASREGVSNQPQHF
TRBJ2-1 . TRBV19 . TGTGCCAGTAGTATAGACCCGCTACTAGGCTTCTACAATGAGCAGTTCTTC CASSIDPLLGFYNEQFF
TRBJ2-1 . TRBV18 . TGTGCCAGCTCACCACCGGGAAGGGGGGGTTACAATGAGCAGTTCTTC CASSPPGRGGYNEQFF
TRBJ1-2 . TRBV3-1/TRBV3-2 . TGTGCCAGCAGCCAAGGGACAGAGGGCTATGGCTACACCTTC CASSQGTEGYGYTF
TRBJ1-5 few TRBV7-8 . TGTGCCAGCAGCTCTCTACCCAATCAGCCCCAGCATTTT CASSSLPNQPQHF
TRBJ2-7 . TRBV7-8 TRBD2 TGTGCCAGCAGCTCAATAGCGGGAGTAAGGGGCAACGAGCAGTACTTC CASSSIAGVRGNEQYF
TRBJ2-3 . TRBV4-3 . TGCGCCAGCAGCCCCTACAAGGGGGGGGCCGGGACAGATACGCAGTATTTT CASSPYKGGAGTDTQYF
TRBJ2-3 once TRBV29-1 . TGCAGCGTTGAAGATGTACAGGCTAGCACAGATACGCAGTATTTT CSVEDVQASTDTQYF
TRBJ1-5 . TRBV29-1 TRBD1 TGCAGCGTCGCAACCGGGACAGGGGATTTGCCCCAGCATTTT CSVATGTGDLPQHF
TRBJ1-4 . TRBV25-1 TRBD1 TGTGCCAGCAGGCCGACAGGGGGTTCCGAAAAACTGTTTTTT CASRPTGGSEKLFF
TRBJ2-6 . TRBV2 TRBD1 TGTGCCAGCAGTGGGACAGGGTGGAAAGGGGCCAACGTCCTGACTTTC CASSGTGWKGANVLTF
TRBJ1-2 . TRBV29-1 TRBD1 TGCAGCGGCTTTTCCACTCTCGGACAGGGGGCAATGGGCTATGGCTACACCTTC CSGFSTLGQGAMGYGYTF
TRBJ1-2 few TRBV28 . TGTGCCAGCAGTTTATTCCGGGGATCTGACTATGGCTACACCTTC CASSLFRGSDYGYTF
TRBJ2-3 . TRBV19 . TGTGCCAGTAGTATGATGTGGACTAGCACAGATACGCAGTATTTT CASSMMWTSTDTQYF
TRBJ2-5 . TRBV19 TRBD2 TGTGCCAGTAGCCTCCTCGGGGGGGAGACCCAGTACTTC CASSLLGGETQYF
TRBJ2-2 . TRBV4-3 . TGCGCCAGCAGCCAAAGAAGCGGCACCGGGGAGCTGTTTTTT CASSQRSGTGELFF
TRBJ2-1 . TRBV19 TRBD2 TGTGCCAGTAGTCCGGGGACTAGCGGGAGGATCTGGTTCTTC CASSPGTSGRIWFF
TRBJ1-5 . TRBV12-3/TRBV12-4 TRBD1 TGTGCCAGCAGTTCGGACAGGCTTAGGCCCCAGCATTTT CASSSDRLRPQHF
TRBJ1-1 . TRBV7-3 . TGTGCCAGCAGCCCCAATGGGGGGGTTCCCACTGAAGCTTTCTTT CASSPNGGVPTEAFF
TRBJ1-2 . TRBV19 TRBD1 TGTGCCAGTAGTATCCCACAGGGGTATGGCTACACCTTC CASSIPQGYGYTF
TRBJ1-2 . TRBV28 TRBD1 TGTGCCAGCAGTTTACCCGGGACAGGGAAATATGGCTACACCTTC CASSLPGTGKYGYTF
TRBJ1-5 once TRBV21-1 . TGTGCCAGCAGCACCCGAGCAAATCAGCCCCAGCATTTT CASSTRANQPQHF
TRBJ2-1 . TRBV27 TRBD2 TGTGCCAGCAGTTTCGGGAGTGGACTAGCGAGTGGTAATGAGCAGTTCTTC CASSFGSGLASGNEQFF
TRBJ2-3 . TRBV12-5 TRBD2 TGTGCTAGTGGTTTGGCGCGGGAGAGTCCCCCAGATACGCAGTATTTT CASGLARESPPDTQYF